This T cell receptor (beta chain) was recovered during a study of OX40 agonist ivuxolimab in advanced cancers. A note on the overall study: Ivuxolimab was an agonistic, fully human IgG2 monoclonal antibody directed against OX40 (CD134), a costimulatory receptor. Intravenous ivuxolimab was administered to patients every 2 weeks at six dose levels: 0.01, 0.1, 0.3, 1.5, 3 and 10 mg/kg. Of the approximately 54 dose-escalation patients, hepatocellular carcinoma was present in about 20, melanoma in around 15, renal cell carcinoma in 9 and head and neck cancer in 9. In the dose-escalation cohort, more than 80% of patients were male, and the mean age was around 60 years with a range of about 20 to 80. Prior anti-PD-1, anti-PD-L1 or anti-CTLA-4 therapy was permitted, and checkpoint inhibitors had been received by 40% to 50% of dose-escalation patients. Three dose-escalation patients achieved partial responses, one with hepatocellular carcinoma and two with cutaneous melanoma. Peripheral TCRbeta sequencing was intended to test whether TCR sequence diversity was altered and clonal T-cell expansion was caused by ivuxolimab. The paper covers the monotherapy dose-escalation part of the phase I ivuxolimab trial, which included N ≈ 57 patients.

The trial excluded patients who had a history of autoimmune disease or who were on systemic immunosuppression. Peripheral blood for TCR sequencing was drawn from every dose cohort at baseline, at cycle 4 day 1 and at cycle 7 day 1. The samples were taken from a phase I, first-in-human, multicenter, open-label dose-escalation trial of ivuxolimab. Adults with locally advanced or metastatic head and neck squamous cell, hepatocellular, melanoma or renal cell carcinoma were enrolled in the trial. CD4+ and CD8+ T cells were sorted separately from peripheral blood before TCR sequencing. Comments on this clone: Its antigen is not yet known. No qualities accompany the bases; no much larger clone lies one base away.

General conclusions and limits of the study: Clonal expansion of both CD4+ and CD8+ blood T cells was observed from baseline to week 6 at doses 0.1 to 3.0 mg/kg. Low levels of normalized T-cell clonal expansion were also seen in some patients who did not respond. Which antigens the clonally expanded peripheral T cells were specific for was not determined. On average, CD8+ T cells showed more expanded clones than CD4+ T cells after ivuxolimab. In the 0.1-3.0 mg/kg groups, partial responders were among the patients with the lowest normalized peripheral clonal expansion, particularly in CD8+ T cells.

Genomic DNA was isolated from the sorted cells so that the TCRbeta CDR3 region could be sequenced. The immunoSEQ Assay was used to sequence the TCRbeta CDR3 regions. TCRdb obtained this table from immuneACCESS and retained in-frame rearrangements with V and J assigned. These tables miss some clones; where compared with another copy, unresolved V genes account for less than half of the shortfall, and the remainder is unexplained. Recorded for this sample are roughly 68,000 clones; roughly 82% of them occurred a single time. The ten most abundant clones make up 1.5% to 2% of the sample. For CDR1 and CDR2, the germline V gene lists SGHTS and YDEGEE. V lost 5 bases and J lost 5 bases; the stretch between them is 13 bases long. Reading from cysteine to phenylalanine, the CDR3 counts 13 amino acids. Kept here is only the CDR3 DNA, which spans 39 bases and is read in frame from base 1.

The TCR sequence derives from an adult with an advanced solid tumor such as melanoma, head and neck, liver or kidney cancer. The sample was CD4+ or CD8+ T cells sorted from blood, taken in a trial of the OX40 agonist ivuxolimab. The chain uses TRBV5-8 and TRBJ2-5; 6 matching bases give a weak D call of TRBD1. Here is the DNA: TGTGCCAGCAGAATAACAGGGTTGGAGACCCAGTACTTC. Its coded protein is CASRITGLETQYF.